The 20 T cell receptor beta chains below all came from one sample that was sequenced in a study of cytotoxic CD8 clonotypes in ibrutinib-treated CLL (dated by TCRdb to 2020 to 2023). This specimen's time point label, per the study, means: around 25 months on ibrutinib. Library preparation was by the immunoSEQ multiplex PCR assay. TCRdb retrieved this table from immuneACCESS and kept in-frame rearrangements only. Not all clones are present; in checked studies, unresolved V genes account for under half, and no reason is known for the remainder. The sample table contains about 180,000 clones; only one count was recorded for roughly 80% of them. The ten largest clones take up roughly 4.5% of the sample. Sequencing used PBMCs, obtained after 24 months of ibrutinib treatment. All receptors derive from a human donor with chronic lymphocytic leukemia.

The chain combines TRBV5-6 with TRBJ1-1; possible D gene TRBD1, 5 bases. V was clipped by 1 base and J by 1 base, with 8 bases between them. The CDR3 runs to 14 residues. The V gene's germline CDR1 is SGHDT and CDR2 YYEEEE. Here the CDR3 reads CASSLLGENTEAFF. CDR3 bases: TGTGCCAGCAGCTTGTTAGGGGAGAACACTGAAGCTTTCTTT.

The rearrangement links TRBV2 to TRBJ2-2; D is uncertain. The CDR3 contains 13 residues. Trimming removed 4 bases at V and 2 bases at J, with 5 bases between. Looked up from germline, CDR1 is SNHLY and CDR2 is FYNNEI. The CDR3, as DNA: TGTGCCAGCAGTGCAGTTAACACCGGGGAGCTGTTTTTT. Translated, it gives CASSAVNTGELFF.

The DNA for the CDR3 is TGTGCCAGCAGCCGGACTAGCGGGGGGGGTGAGCAGTTCTTC. Its translation is CASSRTSGGGEQFF. The genes are TRBV6-1 and TRBJ2-1; TRBD2 agrees at 15 bases. J lost 9 bases, V lost 6 bases, and 3 bases had no gene match. CDR1 MNHNS and CDR2 SASEGT come from the germline V gene. The CDR3 totals 14 residues.

The chain joins TRBV7-2 to TRBJ1-1, with D possibly being TRBD1 (5 bases). The germline V gene encodes CDR1 SGHTA and CDR2 FQGNSA. Trimming left V 5 bases short and J 0 bases short, with 16 bases between. The CDR3 consists of 16 residues. The CDR3 protein is CASSRRGFRVNTEAFF. CDR3 coding DNA: TGTGCCAGCAGCCGTCGGGGGTTCCGGGTGAACACTGAAGCTTTCTTT.

This chain links TRBV7-9 with TRBJ2-5, with 8 bases lining up with TRBD1. This CDR3 region has 13 residues. Germline loops: CDR1 SEHNR, CDR2 FQNEAQ (reference sequence). Trimming cost V 6 bases and J 5 bases; bases outside gene matches: 5. The CDR3 DNA is TGTGCCAGCAGACCAGGGGGCCGGGAGACCCAGTACTTC. Translating gives CASRPGGRETQYF.

The J gene is TRBJ2-2, the V gene TRBV19, with D unclear. The CDR3 has 13 amino acids. V dropped 5 bases and J dropped 6 bases, with 10 bases sitting between them. CDR1 and CDR2 from the germline V gene are LNHDA and SQIVND (reference sequence). The CDR3 coding sequence is TGTGCCAGTAGTTTCGGGTCCGCCGGGGAGCTGTTTTTT. It codes for CASSFGSAGELFF. Drawing the rest from reference TRBV19 and TRBJ2-2, the complete variable domain is DGGITQSPKYLFRKEGQNVTLSCEQNLNHDAMYWYRQDPGQGLRLIYYSQIVNDFQKGDIAEGYSVSREKKESFPLTVTSAQKNPTAFYLCASSFGSAGELFFGEGSRLTVL.

The chain has TRBV28 and TRBJ2-3, with no clear D. Looked up from germline, CDR1 is MDHEN and CDR2 is SYDVKM. The CDR3 length is 15 residues. V was shortened by 6 bases and J by 0 bases, with 13 bases between the two germline ends. Here the CDR3 reads CASRAPRHSTDTQYF. The CDR3 coding sequence is TGTGCCAGCAGGGCACCTCGTCACAGCACAGATACGCAGTATTTT.

The chain couples TRBV28 to TRBJ1-2; D gene uncertain. Germline values: CDR1 MDHEN, CDR2 SYDVKM. The V and J ends lost 1 base and 4 bases respectively, with 7 bases between them. The CDR3 loop spans 13 amino acids. In DNA, the CDR3 is TGTGCCAGCAGTTTATCAGAGACCTATGGCTACACCTTC. Translating gives CASSLSETYGYTF.

The genes are TRBV15 and TRBJ2-3; TRBD1 agrees at 9 bases. CDR1 LNHNV and CDR2 YYDKDF come from the germline V gene (reference sequence). This CDR3 region has 15 residues. J gave up 3 bases and V 6 bases, and 7 bases lay outside the gene matches. CDR3 DNA: TGTGCCACCAGAAAGGGACAGGGAGGGACAGATACGCAGTATTTT. Amino acids: CATRKGQGGTDTQYF.

The chain joins TRBV28 to TRBJ1-1; 8 bases fit TRBD1. This CDR3 is built from 17 residues. V trimming: 3 bases; J trimming: 4 bases; junction bases outside the gene matches: 13. Germline CDR1 and CDR2: MDHEN and SYDVKM. CDR3 bases: TGTGCCAGCAGTTTCTCATCATTGACAGGGGCGAGCACTGAAGCTTTCTTT. Its translation is CASSFSSLTGASTEAFF.

The V gene is TRBV6-1, the J gene TRBJ1-4; 8 bases match TRBD1. With 5 bases clipped from V and 8 bases from J, the junction kept 7 bases outside the gene matches. CDR3 length: 14 residues. Germline V gene data show CDR1 as MNHNS and CDR2 as SASEGT. The CDR3 reads CASSPGQEGEKLFF. CDR3 coding DNA: TGTGCCAGCAGTCCGGGACAGGAGGGCGAAAAACTGTTTTTT.

The CDR3 sequence is CASRRGLAGGGSYEQYF. CDR3 sequence (DNA): TGTGCCAGCAGACGCGGACTAGCGGGTGGCGGCTCCTACGAGCAGTACTTC. V and J are TRBV6-4 and TRBJ2-7; TRBD2 matches 11 bases. Germline V CDR1 and CDR2: MRHNA, SNTAGT. The CDR3 consists of 17 residues. The trim removed 6 bases at V and 0 bases at J, leaving 10 bases unmatched.

The rearrangement links TRBV5-1 to TRBJ1-1; unclear D gene. This CDR3 has 15 amino acids. The V gene's germline CDR1 is SGHRS and CDR2 YFSETQ. With 1 base removed from V and 0 bases from J, the gap between germline ends came to 10 bases. CDR3 in DNA: TGCGCCAGCAGCTTGAATCCGGGGATGAACACTGAAGCTTTCTTT. It is translated as CASSLNPGMNTEAFF.

The chain couples TRBV19 to TRBJ2-7; D is unclear. V was shortened by 1 base and J by 2 bases, with 12 bases between the two germline ends. Germline lookup yields CDR1 LNHDA and CDR2 SQIVND (reference sequence). This CDR3 region has 15 residues. CDR3 sequence (DNA): TGTGCCAGTAGTATAGGAGTAGCTAGTGCCTACGAGCAGTACTTC. Encoded protein: CASSIGVASAYEQYF.

The CDR3 sequence is CAWVASGTHEQFF. The CDR3 coding sequence is TGTGCCTGGGTCGCCAGCGGGACTCATGAGCAGTTCTTC. The V and J genes are TRBV30 and TRBJ2-1; 7 bases match TRBD2. V trimming: 5 bases; J trimming: 8 bases; junction bases outside the gene matches: 9. Per the germline V gene, CDR1 is GTSNPN and CDR2 is SVGIG (reference sequence). The CDR3 length is 13 residues.

This clone was picked up a small number of times. V is TRBV21-1 and J is TRBJ1-2. TRBV21-1 is labeled a pseudogene. This CDR3 is built from 10 residues. The chain's CDR3 is CASPSRGYTF. The CDR3 bases are TGTGCCAGCCCTTCCCGTGGCTACACCTTC.

The gene calls are TRBV28 and TRBJ1-1; no clear D. Deletions cut 7 bases from V and 7 bases from J, with 13 bases between. The CDR3 runs to 12 residues. Germline CDR1 reads MDHEN; CDR2 reads SYDVKM. The CDR3 region has the DNA TGTGCCAGCACCACGACAATTTTTGAAGCTTTCTTT. This gives the protein CASTTTIFEAFF.

This chain uses TRBV14 with TRBJ2-4; weak D call: TRBD2 (5 bases). The ends were cut back, 4 bases at V and 9 bases at J, with 10 bases in the middle. Germline CDR1 is SGHDN and CDR2 is FVKESK. The CDR3 consists of 12 residues. CDR3 protein: CASSPEGVIQYF. In nucleotides, the CDR3 is TGTGCCAGCAGCCCAGAGGGAGTCATTCAGTACTTC.

The chain uses TRBV9 and TRBJ1-4, with a weak D call TRBD1 (5 bases). The CDR3 length is 15 residues. Germline values: CDR1 SGDLS, CDR2 YYNGEE. The germline V and J ends were trimmed by 0 bases and 8 bases, with 14 bases remaining between them. The CDR3 sequence: CASSVAGGGLEKLFF. CDR3 sequence (DNA): TGTGCCAGCAGCGTAGCAGGTGGGGGTCTAGAAAAACTGTTTTTT.

The chain uses TRBV18 and TRBJ2-2; 8 bases line up with TRBD1. The V gene end was trimmed by 6 bases and the J gene end by 0 bases; junction bases not matched to a gene: 3. CDR1 KGHSH and CDR2 LQKENI come from the germline V gene. The CDR3 runs 15 residues. CDR3: CASSATGANTGELFF. In nucleotides, the CDR3 is TGTGCCAGCTCGGCGACAGGGGCGAACACCGGGGAGCTGTTTTTT.